This entry lists 19 T cell receptor beta chains sequenced from one sample in a study of regulatory dendritic cells for organ transplantation. Assay: immunoSEQ multiplex PCR; the TCRdb copy retains only in-frame clones and omits some. The table lists 25,000 or so clones, roughly 85% of them singletons. Sequenced: naive CD4+ T cells from blood. The subset: CD45RA+ naive T cells. The receptor set was obtained from a human donor in good health.

The V call is TRBV10-3, the J call TRBJ2-4; TRBD1 is a possible D gene (7 bases). The CDR3 is made up of 13 amino acids. CDR1 is ENHRY, CDR2 SYGVKD, per germline. V lost 10 bases to trimming and J lost 2 bases, with 12 bases between them. The CDR3 DNA follows: TGTGCCAGCGGGACAGACACCAAAAACATTCAGTACTTC. Protein: CASGTDTKNIQYF.

The V call is TRBV6-5, the J call TRBJ2-7; D possibly corresponds to TRBD1 (6 bases). In germline, CDR1 is MNHEY, CDR2 SVGAGI. V lost 6 bases and J 1 base, leaving 16 bases between the germline ends. CDR3 size: 15 residues. CDR3 sequence reads: CASRSGQGKSYEQYF. The CDR3 region has the DNA TGTGCCAGCAGATCCGGCCAGGGGAAGTCCTACGAGCAGTACTTC.

This chain connects TRBV5-1 to TRBJ2-7; 11 bases align to TRBD1. CDR1 is SGHRS and CDR2 is YFSETQ in the germline V gene. Germline trimming cut 4 bases from V and 7 bases from J; bases unmatched to any gene: 10. CDR3 length equals 15 residues. CDR3 loop: CASSLDGQGAREQYF. CDR3 sequence (DNA): TGCGCCAGCAGCCTGGATGGACAGGGGGCGAGGGAGCAGTACTTC.

The rearrangement uses TRBV11-3 and TRBJ2-5; D may be TRBD2 (6 bases). The CDR3 has 15 amino acids. The germline V gene encodes CDR1 SGHNT and CDR2 YENEEA. The germline V and J ends were trimmed by 0 bases and 4 bases, with 12 bases remaining between them. CDR3: CASSLESGAGETQYF. In nucleotides, the CDR3 is TGTGCCAGCAGCTTAGAATCCGGAGCGGGAGAGACCCAGTACTTC.

This chain joins TRBV5-4 and TRBJ2-6; 7 bases are shared with TRBD1. The CDR3 length is 20 residues. The V and J ends lost 1 base and 2 bases, in that order; junction bases with no gene match: 15. The germline gives CDR1 SGHNT, CDR2 YYREEE (reference sequence). CDR3 bases: TGTGCCAGCAGCTTGTTTCGTACCAGACAGGGCTATACTGGGGCCAACGTCCTGACTTTC. As protein: CASSLFRTRQGYTGANVLTF.

This chain connects TRBV19 to TRBJ1-5; unclear D gene. Germline loops: CDR1 LNHDA, CDR2 SQIVND (reference sequence). CDR3 size: 17 residues. With 0 bases removed from V and 0 bases from J, the gap between germline ends came to 12 bases. CDR3: CASSIEGVSYSNQPQHF. CDR3 nucleotides: TGTGCCAGTAGTATAGAGGGCGTCAGTTATAGCAATCAGCCCCAGCATTTT.

The genes are TRBV7-8 and TRBJ2-3; 11 bases agree with TRBD2. The V and J ends lost 2 bases and 5 bases, in that order; junction bases with no gene match: 6. Germline CDR1 is SGHVS and CDR2 is FQNEAQ. The CDR3 contains 16 residues. The CDR3 protein is CASSLLAGGQVDTQYF. CDR3 in DNA: TGTGCCAGCAGCTTATTAGCGGGGGGGCAGGTAGATACGCAGTATTTT.

J is TRBJ2-7 and V is TRBV21-1; the D call of TRBD2 is as the table states it, not checked on the DNA. TRBV21-1 is noted as a pseudogene. The CDR3 extends over 16 amino acids. The CDR3 region has the DNA TGTGCCAGCAGGAGGAACGGGACTATTGGAACCTACGAGCAGTACTTC. Its translation is CASRRNGTIGTYEQYF.

V is TRBV5-4 and J is TRBJ2-3; 11 positions match TRBD2. Trimming removed 4 bases from V and 1 base from J; junction bases left unmatched: 5. Germline V CDR1 and CDR2: SGHNT, YYREEE (reference sequence). This CDR3 spans 16 amino acids. The CDR3 reads CASSKGSGGGTDTQYF. The CDR3 DNA reads as TGTGCCAGCAGCAAGGGTAGCGGGGGGGGCACAGATACGCAGTATTTT.

The chain carries TRBV14 and TRBJ2-5; 8 nucleotides line up with TRBD2. The CDR3 is made up of 16 amino acids. CDR1 SGHDN and CDR2 FVKESK come from the germline V gene. After removal of 1 base from V and 5 bases from J, the junction contained 9 bases not matched to a gene. CDR3 coding DNA: TGTGCCAGCAGCCAAGCCCCCCGGGGGGGCCCGGAGACCCAGTACTTC. Amino acid sequence: CASSQAPRGGPETQYF.

This chain uses TRBV7-3 with TRBJ1-1, with D possibly TRBD1 on 5 matching bases. Germline V gene data show CDR1 as SGHTA and CDR2 as FQGTGA. Between the trimmed V and J ends, which lost 1 base and 0 bases, there was a span of 15 bases. CDR3 length: 17 amino acids. For the CDR3, the DNA is TGTGCCAGCAGCTTAATCTCAGGAGGGGCGGTGAACACTGAAGCTTTCTTT. This encodes CASSLISGGAVNTEAFF.

The rearrangement uses TRBV5-4 and TRBJ2-1; TRBD2 matches at 11 bases. V shed 3 bases, J shed 4 bases, and the junction held 6 bases outside the gene matches. The CDR3 loop spans 16 amino acids. Germline V gene data show CDR1 as SGHNT and CDR2 as YYREEE (reference sequence). This CDR3 reads CASSSPTSGGYNEQFF. The CDR3 DNA follows: TGTGCCAGCAGCTCACCCACTAGCGGGGGATACAATGAGCAGTTCTTC.

V and J are TRBV19 and TRBJ2-2; D is ambiguous. V was trimmed by 1 base and J by 0 bases, leaving 12 bases between them. The CDR3 loop spans 17 amino acids. Germline V gives CDR1 LNHDA, CDR2 SQIVND (reference sequence). Here the CDR3 DNA reads TGTGCCAGTAGTATAGGAAGCCCCAGCGCGAACACCGGGGAGCTGTTTTTT. Translating gives CASSIGSPSANTGELFF.

The genes are TRBV29-1 and TRBJ2-3, with a weak D call TRBD1 (5 bases). The CDR3 extends over 15 amino acids. The germline CDR1 and CDR2 sequences are SQVTM and ANQGSEA. V was shortened by 4 bases and J by 0 bases, with 14 bases between the two germline ends. CDR3 DNA sequence: TGCAGCGTTGTACCCCCGACAGTTAGCACAGATACGCAGTATTTT. It encodes CSVVPPTVSTDTQYF.

The genes are TRBV5-1 and TRBJ2-3, with 15 bases matching TRBD2. The CDR3 covers 15 residues. Germline CDR1 SGHRS, CDR2 YFSETQ. Unmatched junction bases numbered 9, after V lost 4 bases and J lost 12 bases. CDR3 loop: CASSPGTSGGYYQYF. CDR3 nucleotide sequence: TGCGCCAGCAGCCCAGGGACTAGCGGGGGGTACTACCAGTATTTT.

The chain employs TRBV5-4 and TRBJ2-6; tentatively, D is TRBD2 (6 bases). The CDR3 loop spans 15 amino acids. V was clipped by 2 bases and J by 4 bases, with 10 bases between them. Per the germline V gene, CDR1 is SGHNT and CDR2 is YYREEE (reference sequence). The CDR3 loop is CASSLGGDGANVLTF. The CDR3 bases are TGTGCCAGCAGCTTAGGAGGGGACGGGGCCAACGTCCTGACTTTC.

This clone has only a few counts. The V gene is TRBV2, the J gene TRBJ1-5, with D possibly being TRBD1 (6 bases). V lost 8 bases, J lost 0 bases, and 14 bases lay in between. In germline, CDR1 is SNHLY, CDR2 FYNNEI. CDR3 length: 15 residues. Here the CDR3 DNA reads TGTGCCAGCGACGGGGGGCGGAATAGCAATCAGCCCCAGCATTTT. This codes for CASDGGRNSNQPQHF.

The chain has TRBV2 and TRBJ1-4; D gene unclear. Germline V lookup: CDR1 SNHLY, CDR2 FYNNEI. The ends were cut back, 4 bases at V and 0 bases at J, with 6 bases in the middle. CDR3 length equals 14 residues. The CDR3 DNA follows: TGTGCCAGCAGTGCTCAGGCAACTAATGAAAAACTGTTTTTT. Translated: CASSAQATNEKLFF. The variable domain in full, with the rest retrieved from reference TRBV2 and TRBJ1-4, is EPEVTQTPSHQVTQMGQEVILRCVPISNHLYFYWYRQILGQKVEFLVSFYNNEISEKSEIFDDQFSVERPDGSNFTLKIRSTKLEDSAMYFCASSAQATNEKLFFGSGTQLSVL.

This clone was observed once. The chain recombines TRBV5-1 with TRBJ1-3; D is perhaps TRBD1 (6 bases). CDR1 and CDR2 from the germline V gene are SGHRS and YFSETQ. V was clipped by 2 bases and J by 3 bases, with 12 bases between them. This CDR3 has 15 amino acids. CDR3 region: CASSLQGLFGNTIYF. CDR3 nucleotides: TGCGCCAGCAGCTTACAGGGACTATTTGGAAACACCATATATTTT.